Below, 16 T cell receptor beta chains from the same sample are listed, as sequenced in a study of neurological immune-mediated disorders. TCRdb ran MiXCR on the 5' RACE reads and lists one entry per CDR3 protein. The table shows under 90,000 distinct CDR3 sequences, with 10% occurring only once. The sequenced material came from PBMCs. The origin of the receptors is a man aged 40-50 years in good health.

This clonotype was seen many times. This chain connects TRBV15 to TRBJ1-2, with D possibly being TRBD1 (5 bases). Trimming pared 1 base from V and 4 bases from J, leaving 10 bases between. Germline loops: CDR1 LNHNV, CDR2 YYDKDF (reference sequence). The CDR3 totals 14 residues. The CDR3 sequence: CATSRGKDIYGYTF. CDR3 coding DNA: TGTGCCACCAGCAGAGGGAAGGACATCTATGGCTACACCTTC.

This clonotype has ten or more counts. The V and J genes are TRBV12-3 or TRBV12-4 and TRBJ1-1, with D uncertain. Trimming shortened V by 8 bases and J by 0 bases, and 4 bases separated the two germline ends. This CDR3 spans 11 amino acids. This CDR3 reads CASRVNTEAFF. DNA for the CDR3: TGTGCCAGCCGGGTGAACACTGAAGCTTTCTTT.

Many counts were recorded for this clonotype. This chain links TRBV12-3 or TRBV12-4 with TRBJ1-5; 11 bases are shared with TRBD1. The CDR3 sequence is 14 residues long. V was pared by 3 bases and J by 10 bases, with 5 bases of the junction left unmatched. CDR3 protein: CASSFRDRGAPQHF. The CDR3 DNA reads TGTGCCAGCAGTTTCCGGGACAGGGGGGCCCCCCAGCATTTT.

This clonotype was counted many times. The J gene is TRBJ1-2, the V gene TRBV12-3 or TRBV12-4; D gene uncertain. This CDR3 contains 13 residues. V was cut by 5 bases and J by 4 bases, with 11 bases left in between. Written as DNA, the CDR3 is TGTGCCAGCAGTCCGCCAGTCCTCTATGGCTACACCTTC. Translating gives CASSPPVLYGYTF.

This clonotype showed up many times. The rearrangement joins TRBV11-2 to TRBJ2-3, with no clear D. CDR3 length: 18 amino acids. Deletions cut 5 bases from V and 2 bases from J, with 23 bases between. CDR1 and CDR2 (germline): SGHAT, FQNNGV. CDR3 region: CASSPKWGSSKYTDTQYF. DNA for the CDR3: TGTGCCAGCAGCCCAAAATGGGGTAGCTCGAAATACACAGATACGCAGTATTTT.

This clonotype has at least ten counts. CDR3 in amino acids: CASSPGHQLFYGYTF. The CDR3 DNA is TGTGCCAGCAGCCCGGGGCACCAGCTTTTCTATGGCTACACCTTC. This chain links TRBV7-9 with TRBJ1-2; D is perhaps TRBD1 (5 bases). Germline CDR1 is SEHNR and CDR2 is FQNEAQ (reference sequence). V lost 5 bases to trimming and J lost 4 bases, with 17 bases between them. CDR3 size: 15 residues.

Ten or more counts support this clonotype. The chain has TRBV28 and TRBJ2-5; unclear D gene. The germline gives CDR1 MDHEN, CDR2 SYDVKM. This CDR3 comprises 14 residues. V lost 5 bases and J 3 bases, leaving 13 bases between the germline ends. CDR3 coding DNA: TGTGCCAGCAGTCCCCGGTCGTTGGAAGAGACCCAGTACTTC. Translation gives CASSPRSLEETQYF.

Concerning this clonotype itself: This may be a read error, as it is one base from a much larger clone. The chain combines TRBV7-9 with TRBJ1-1, with TRBD1 matching over 10 bases. Germline V gene data show CDR1 as SEHNR and CDR2 as FQNEAQ (reference sequence). The CDR3 runs to 15 residues. V lost 5 bases to trimming and J lost 0 bases; unmatched junction nucleotides: 3. The CDR3 coding sequence is TGTGCCAGCAGCCGGACAGGGGGTGTGAACACTGAAGCTTTCTTT. Translated: CASSRTGGVNTEAFF.

This clonotype was seen repeatedly, ten times or more. The J gene is TRBJ2-1, the V gene TRBV5-1; no definite D call. Germline V gene sequence: CDR1 SGHRS, CDR2 YFSETQ. The CDR3 has 13 residues. V was pared by 4 bases and J by 0 bases, with 5 bases between. CDR3 loop: CASSQSSYNEQFF. As DNA, the CDR3 is TGCGCCAGCAGCCAGAGCTCCTACAATGAGCAGTTCTTC.

This chain joins TRBV28 and TRBJ2-6; D unresolved. CDR1 and CDR2 from the germline V gene are MDHEN and SYDVKM. With 6 bases removed from V and 2 bases from J, the gap between germline ends came to 5 bases. The CDR3 covers 13 residues. CDR3 coding DNA: TGTGCCAGCAGCCCGCCTGGGGCCAACGTCCTGACTTTC. This encodes CASSPPGANVLTF. Full variable domain (outside the CDR3, taken from reference TRBV28 and TRBJ2-6): DVKVTQSSRYLVKRTGEKVFLECVQDMDHENMFWYRQDPGLGLRLIYFSYDVKMKEKGDIPEGYSVSREKKERFSLILESASTNQTSMYLCASSPPGANVLTFGAGSRLTVL.

Many counts were recorded for this clonotype. V and J are TRBV2 and TRBJ1-5, with 9 bases that match TRBD1. CDR3 length equals 14 residues. Germline CDR1 is SNHLY and CDR2 is FYNNEI. V gave up 5 bases and J gave up 2 bases; unmatched junction bases: 1. CDR3 region: CASSTGGGNQPQHF. The CDR3 nucleotides read TGTGCCAGCAGTACAGGGGGCGGCAATCAGCCCCAGCATTTT.

This clonotype was detected ten times or more. The rearrangement joins TRBV7-2 to TRBJ2-7; D not certain. Deletions cut 2 bases from V and 3 bases from J, with 14 bases between. The CDR3 is 15 residues long. The V gene's germline CDR1 is SGHTA and CDR2 FQGNSA. CDR3 sequence reads: CASSLFVGLGYEQYF. The DNA for the CDR3 is TGTGCCAGCAGCTTATTTGTAGGGCTTGGCTACGAGCAGTACTTC.

This clonotype was seen ten or more times. This chain joins TRBV3-1 and TRBJ2-6, with D unresolved. Germline assignment: CDR1 LGHDT and CDR2 YNNKEL (reference sequence). V gave up 1 base and J gave up 0 bases, with 10 bases separating them. The CDR3 loop spans 17 amino acids. CDR3 loop: CASSQALDSSGANVLTF. The DNA of the CDR3 is TGTGCCAGCAGCCAAGCCCTGGATTCCTCTGGGGCCAACGTCCTGACTTTC.

This clonotype was found many times. V and J are TRBV7-4 and TRBJ2-7; D tentatively fits TRBD1 or TRBD2 (5 bases each). Trimming removed 1 base from V and 3 bases from J, with 7 bases in between. The V gene's germline CDR1 is SGHVT and CDR2 SQSDAQ. This CDR3 contains 13 residues. The CDR3 here is CASSLGGYYEQYF. The CDR3 DNA follows: TGTGCCAGCAGCTTAGGGGGGTACTACGAGCAGTACTTC.

There are many counts of this clonotype. J is TRBJ2-3 and V is TRBV27, with D possibly TRBD2 on 6 matching bases. Trimming took 7 bases from V and 2 from J, leaving 16 bases between them. Germline CDR1 is MNHEY and CDR2 is SMNVEV (reference sequence). The CDR3 has 15 residues. DNA of the CDR3: TGTGCCAGCAAGCGGGCCGGGGACGACACAGATACGCAGTATTTT. It encodes CASKRAGDDTDTQYF.

This clonotype was seen ten or more times. The V call is TRBV29-1, the J call TRBJ2-1, with 16 bases matching TRBD2. Germline lookup yields CDR1 SQVTM and CDR2 ANQGSEA. This CDR3 has 17 residues. The V and J ends lost 6 bases and 5 bases, in that order; junction bases with no gene match: 10. The CDR3 reads CSVDGGTSGRENNEQFF. The DNA of the CDR3 is TGCAGCGTCGATGGGGGGACTAGCGGGAGGGAAAACAATGAGCAGTTCTTC.